This paragraph covers one TCR beta chain sequence. J was trimmed by 4 bases and V by 0 bases; bases with no gene match: 4. Germline assignment: CDR1 SGHRS and CDR2 YFSETQ. The CDR3 runs to 15 residues. The sample is drawn from a study of cytotoxic CD8 clonotypes in ibrutinib-treated CLL. The data were produced by immunoSEQ multiplex PCR, yet TCRdb's version contains in-frame clones alone and is incomplete. Here the sample spans nearly 25,000 clones, 65% to 80% being singletons. This TCR derives from a human donor with chronic lymphocytic leukemia. The sample was PBMCs, taken after 12 months of ibrutinib treatment. The chain is built from TRBV5-1 and TRBJ2-1; 7 nucleotides agree with TRBD1. CDR3 nucleotides: TGCGCCAGCAGCTTGGGGGGACAGATGTACAATGAGCAGTTCTTC. It codes for CASSLGGQMYNEQFF.